The 5 T cell receptor delta chains below were found in one sample sequenced in a study of gamma-delta chains in newborns, infants, children. TCRdb reprocessed the reads through CATT. The data show more than 9,000 delta-chain clones, 3.5% seen once. Input material: blood. The receptors here all came from a child who was a newborn, infant or young child, either healthy, febrile or measles-vaccinated (not recorded which).

There are a few counts of this clone. This sequence may be a read error, since a much larger clone differs from it by one base. The V and J genes are TRDV2 and TRDJ1; D is perhaps TRDD3 (5 bases). Germline V gene lookup returns CDR1 GEAIGNYY and CDR2 EKD. The CDR3 has 20 residues. The V and J ends lost 0 bases and 2 bases respectively, with 27 bases between them. CDR3: CACDTVKGYTLSVITDKLIF. The CDR3 bases are TGTGCCTGTGACACCGTTAAAGGGTATACGCTTTCAGTAATTACCGATAAACTCATCTTT.

This clone was seen a few times. A read error likely explains why the TCRdb protein, taken from a much larger clone, differs from this DNA's translation at residue 8; the protein shown is translated from the DNA. The chain couples TRDV2 to TRDJ3; 8 bases line up with TRDD3. CDR3 length: 18 amino acids. Germline CDR1 GEAIGNYY, CDR2 EKD. The V gene end was trimmed by 2 bases and the J gene end by 0 bases; junction bases not matched to a gene: 5. CDR3 in DNA: TGTGCCTGTGACAGTACTGGGGGTGCCTCCTGGGACACCCGACAGATGTTTTTC. Protein: CACDSTGGASWDTRQMFF.

In the case of this clone: The germline gene is not matched at one end of the junction; a read error may be the cause. Other DNA sequences from this sample encode an identical CDR3 as well. The chain uses TRDV2 and TRDJ3, with a weak D call TRDD3 (6 bases). CDR1 and CDR2 from the germline V gene are GEAIGNYY and EKD. The CDR3 has 17 amino acids. The CDR3 nucleotides read TGCGCCTGTGACCCCGCAACTGGGTCCTGGGACACCCGACAGATGTTTTTC. It codes for CACDPATGSWDTRQMFF.

This clone was picked up a small number of times. TCRdb's protein sequence differs at residue 16 from the translated DNA; the protein presented here follows the DNA. CDR3 sequence (DNA): TGTGCTCTTTACATGCCTTCTCCCGTACTGGGGGGGACCGATAAACCCATCTTT. Translated, it gives CALYMPSPVLGGTDKPIF. J is TRDJ1 and V is TRDV1; 8 bases match TRDD3. Germline V gene lookup returns CDR1 TSWWSYY and CDR2 QGS. This CDR3 comprises 18 residues.

A remark on this clone: The junction departs from germline at one end; a sequencing error may be responsible. The chain recombines TRDV1 with TRDJ1; TRDD3 might be the D (6 bases). Germline assignment: CDR1 TSWWSYY and CDR2 QGS. CDR3 length: 20 amino acids. CDR3 amino acids: CAPGETPPKMTTPGTDKLIF. The DNA of the CDR3 is TGTGCTCCTGGGGAAACCCCACCTAAGATGACGACGCCGGGCACCGATAAACTCATCTTT.